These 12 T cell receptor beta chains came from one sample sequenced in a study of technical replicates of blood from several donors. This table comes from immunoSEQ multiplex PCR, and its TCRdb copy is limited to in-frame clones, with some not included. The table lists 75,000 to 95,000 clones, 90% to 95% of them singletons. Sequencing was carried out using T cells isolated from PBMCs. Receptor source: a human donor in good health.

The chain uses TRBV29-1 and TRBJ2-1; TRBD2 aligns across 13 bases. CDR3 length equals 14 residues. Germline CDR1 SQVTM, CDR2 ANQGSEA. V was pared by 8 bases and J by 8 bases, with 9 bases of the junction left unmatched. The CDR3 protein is CSSLPGLAGYEQFF. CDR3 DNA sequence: TGCAGCTCCTTACCGGGACTAGCGGGATATGAGCAGTTCTTC.

CDR3 DNA: TGTGCCAGCAGCGTAGGTCGGGGGACGGGTGGCTACACCTTC. It specifies CASSVGRGTGGYTF. This chain connects TRBV9 to TRBJ1-2, with D maybe TRBD1 (5 bases). Trimming left V 0 bases short and J 7 bases short, with 13 bases between. Germline CDR1 reads SGDLS; CDR2 reads YYNGEE. This CDR3 contains 14 residues.

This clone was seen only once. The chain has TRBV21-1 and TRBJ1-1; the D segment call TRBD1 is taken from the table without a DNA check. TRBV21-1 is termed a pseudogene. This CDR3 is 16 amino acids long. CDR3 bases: TGTGCCAGCAGCGAAAGGACAGACAAATTGGGCACTGAAGCTTTCTTT. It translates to CASSERTDKLGTEAFF.

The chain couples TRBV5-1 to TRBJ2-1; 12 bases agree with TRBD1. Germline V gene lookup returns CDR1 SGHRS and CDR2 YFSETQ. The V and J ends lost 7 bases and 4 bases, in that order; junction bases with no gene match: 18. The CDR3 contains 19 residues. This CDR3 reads CASAGTGGRGTSEYNEQFF. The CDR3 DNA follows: TGCGCCAGCGCTGGGACAGGGGGCCGAGGGACTAGCGAATACAATGAGCAGTTCTTC.

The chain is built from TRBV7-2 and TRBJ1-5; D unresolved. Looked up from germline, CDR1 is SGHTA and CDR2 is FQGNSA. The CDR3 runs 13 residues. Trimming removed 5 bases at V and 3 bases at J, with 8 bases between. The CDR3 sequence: CASSRQDNQPQHF. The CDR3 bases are TGTGCCAGCAGCCGTCAGGACAATCAGCCCCAGCATTTT.

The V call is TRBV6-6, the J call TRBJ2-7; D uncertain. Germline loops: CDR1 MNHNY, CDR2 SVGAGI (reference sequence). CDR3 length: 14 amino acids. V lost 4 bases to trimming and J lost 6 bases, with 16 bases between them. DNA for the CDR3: TGTGCCAGCAGTTCGTCTCGCCCTGGCTCCGAGCAGTACTTC. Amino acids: CASSSSRPGSEQYF.

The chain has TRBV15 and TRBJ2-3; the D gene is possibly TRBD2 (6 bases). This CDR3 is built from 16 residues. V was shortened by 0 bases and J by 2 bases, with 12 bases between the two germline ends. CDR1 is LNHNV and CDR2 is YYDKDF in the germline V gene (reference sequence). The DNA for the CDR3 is TGTGCCACCAGCAGAGAATCGGGACTCACCACAGATACGCAGTATTTT. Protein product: CATSRESGLTTDTQYF.

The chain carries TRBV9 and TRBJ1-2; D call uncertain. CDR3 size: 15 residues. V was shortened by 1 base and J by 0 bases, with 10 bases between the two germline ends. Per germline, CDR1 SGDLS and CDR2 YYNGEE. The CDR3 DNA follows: TGTGCCAGCAGCGTAACCGGGAGCGCTAACTATGGCTACACCTTC. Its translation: CASSVTGSANYGYTF. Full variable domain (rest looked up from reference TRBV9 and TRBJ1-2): DSGVTQTPKHLITATGQRVTLRCSPRSGDLSVYWYQQSLDQGLQFLIQYYNGEERAKGNILERFSAQQFPDLHSELNLSSLELGDSALYFCASSVTGSANYGYTFGSGTRLTVV.

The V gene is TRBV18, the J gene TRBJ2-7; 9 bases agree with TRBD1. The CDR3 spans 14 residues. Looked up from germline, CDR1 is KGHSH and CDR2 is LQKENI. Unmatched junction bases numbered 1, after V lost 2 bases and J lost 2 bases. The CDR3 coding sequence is TGTGCCAGCTCACCAAGGGACAGGGCCTACGAGCAGTACTTC. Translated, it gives CASSPRDRAYEQYF.

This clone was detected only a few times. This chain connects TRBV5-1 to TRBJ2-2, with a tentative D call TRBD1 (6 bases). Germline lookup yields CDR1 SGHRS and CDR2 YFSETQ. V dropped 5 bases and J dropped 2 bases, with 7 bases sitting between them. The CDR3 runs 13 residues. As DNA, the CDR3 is TGCGCCAGCAGACAGGGAAACACCGGGGAGCTGTTTTTT. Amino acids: CASRQGNTGELFF.

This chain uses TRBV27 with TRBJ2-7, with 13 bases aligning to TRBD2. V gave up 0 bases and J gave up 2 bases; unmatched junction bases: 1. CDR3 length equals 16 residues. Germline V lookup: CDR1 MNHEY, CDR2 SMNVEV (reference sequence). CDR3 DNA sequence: TGTGCCAGCAGTTTATCGGGACTAGCGGGGACCTACGAGCAGTACTTC. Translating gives CASSLSGLAGTYEQYF.

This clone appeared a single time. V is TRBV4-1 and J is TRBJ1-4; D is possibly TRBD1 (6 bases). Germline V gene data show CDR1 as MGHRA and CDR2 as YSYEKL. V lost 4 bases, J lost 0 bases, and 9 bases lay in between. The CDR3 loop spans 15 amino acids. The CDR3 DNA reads TGCGCCAGCAGCCGGACAGATACAACTAATGAAAAACTGTTTTTT. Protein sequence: CASSRTDTTNEKLFF.